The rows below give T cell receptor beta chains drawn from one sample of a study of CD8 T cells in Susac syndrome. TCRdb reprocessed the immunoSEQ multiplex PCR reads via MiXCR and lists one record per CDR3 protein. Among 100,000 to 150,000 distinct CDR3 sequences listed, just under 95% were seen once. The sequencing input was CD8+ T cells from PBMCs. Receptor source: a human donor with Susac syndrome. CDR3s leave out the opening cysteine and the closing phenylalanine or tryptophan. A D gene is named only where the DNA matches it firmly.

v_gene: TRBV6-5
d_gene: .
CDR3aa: ASSSTGLYGYT

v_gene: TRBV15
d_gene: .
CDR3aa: ATSPHSSTEAF

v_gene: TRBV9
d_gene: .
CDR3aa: ASSVGGSNQPQH

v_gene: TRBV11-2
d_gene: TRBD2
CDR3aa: ASSPSYPAGETQY

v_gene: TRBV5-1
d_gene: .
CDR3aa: ASSAADNEAF

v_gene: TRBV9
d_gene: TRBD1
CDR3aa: ASGRQGEAF

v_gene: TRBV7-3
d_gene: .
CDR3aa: ASSLDLGAGNTIY

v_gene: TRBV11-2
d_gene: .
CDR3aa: ASSGSDYEQY

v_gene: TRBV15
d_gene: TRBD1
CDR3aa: ATSRDAGTGSHNEQF

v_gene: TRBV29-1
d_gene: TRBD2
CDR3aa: SVLHLRTSGRPSYEQY

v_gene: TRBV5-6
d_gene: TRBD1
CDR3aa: ASIQGASGANVLT

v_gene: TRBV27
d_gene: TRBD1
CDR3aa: ASSPGTGADEQY

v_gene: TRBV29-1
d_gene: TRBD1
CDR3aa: SVAQGVPYEQY

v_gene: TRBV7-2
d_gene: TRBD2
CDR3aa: ASSRLAGGPYGANVLT

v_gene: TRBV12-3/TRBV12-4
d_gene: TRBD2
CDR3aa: ASSPSGGFQETQY

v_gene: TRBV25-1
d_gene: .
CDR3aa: ASSPLARGDTGELF

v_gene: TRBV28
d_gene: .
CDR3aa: ASSLGRGHEQY

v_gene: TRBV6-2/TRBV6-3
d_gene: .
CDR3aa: ASSQTASGANVLT

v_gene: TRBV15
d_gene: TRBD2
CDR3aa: ATSRDRTSSEQF

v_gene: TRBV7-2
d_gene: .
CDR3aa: ASSPQGPDNEQF